The present T cell receptor (beta chain) was sequenced within a study of Tregs in tolerant kidney transplant recipients. Details on this clone: The CDR3 end lies 3 residues beyond the end of the read and is filled in from the germline J gene.

In germline, CDR1 is SGHNT, CDR2 YYREEE (reference sequence). The CDR3 consists of 15 residues. Trimming at V came to 2 bases and at J to 2 bases, leaving 6 bases not matched to a gene. Mixed chimerism was transient after nonmyeloablative marrow transplants from related graft donors. Assay: immunoSEQ multiplex PCR; the TCRdb copy retains only in-frame clones and omits some. This table lists more than 11,000 clones. The sample here was CD8+ T cells from blood (PBMCs), taken 6 months after the transplant. This TCR was sampled from a human patient who received a combined kidney and bone marrow transplant. Some of the T cells might come from the graft donor. The chain joins TRBV5-4 to TRBJ2-7, with TRBD1 matching over 8 bases. Partial CDR3 DNA: TGTGCCAGCAGCTTTGGGACAGGCCCTACCTACGAG. It translates to CASSFGTGPTYE. The CDR3 in full is CASSFGTGPTYEQYF.